The 3 T cell receptor beta chains in this list originate from one sample, sequenced in a study of blood T cell repertoires in COVID-19. Clones were read by immunoSEQ multiplex PCR, and TCRdb kept only the in-frame ones, dropping some. The sample has 40,000 to 50,000 clones; approximately 90% are singletons. The specimen sequenced was peripheral blood. The receptor set was obtained from a man aged 45-60 years with active COVID-19.

The chain recombines TRBV10-3 with TRBJ2-7; 10 bases line up with TRBD1. CDR3 length: 15 amino acids. CDR1 is ENHRY, CDR2 SYGVKD, per germline. Unmatched junction bases numbered 5, after V lost 4 bases and J lost 2 bases. Written as DNA, the CDR3 is TGTGCCATCAGTGGTCGACAGGGGGCAACCTACGAGCAGTACTTC. This codes for CAISGRQGATYEQYF.

The V gene is TRBV19, the J gene TRBJ1-2; 7 bases align to TRBD1. The length of the CDR3 is 13 residues. V shed 6 bases, J shed 4 bases, and the junction held 5 bases outside the gene matches. Looked up from germline, CDR1 is LNHDA and CDR2 is SQIVND (reference sequence). The DNA of the CDR3 is TGTGCCAGTAGCAACAGGGGTAGCTATGGCTACACCTTC. It yields the protein CASSNRGSYGYTF.

The rearrangement joins TRBV7-2 to TRBJ2-7; no clear D. The CDR3 runs 14 residues. The germline CDR1 and CDR2 sequences are SGHTA and FQGNSA. V shed 2 bases and J shed 3 bases, with 11 bases lying between them. This CDR3 is CASSLSVELYEQYF. As DNA, the CDR3 is TGTGCCAGCAGCTTATCGGTCGAACTCTACGAGCAGTACTTC.